The 30 T cell receptor beta chains below all came from one sample that was sequenced in a study of T cell repertoires in cytomegalovirus infection. Antigens of these TCRs are unknown. Via MiXCR, TCRdb re-called the reads, giving one row per CDR3 protein. The sample yields 400,000 to 600,000 distinct CDR3 sequences, 40% to 50% seen once. The sequencing used cultured PBMCs, collected from culture after CMV antigen stimulation. The source of these receptors is a human donor in good health (CMV status not recorded). Some clones in this sample may be carry-over from other donors' samples.

V usage is TRBV5-1 and J usage is TRBJ2-5; 9 bases align to TRBD1. The J segment lost 2 bases and the V segment lost 3 bases, leaving 5 bases of the junction unmatched. Per germline, CDR1 SGHRS and CDR2 YFSETQ. This CDR3 is 15 amino acids long. The CDR3 region is CASSSPGTGQETQYF. The CDR3 DNA is TGCGCCAGCAGCTCGCCCGGGACAGGGCAAGAGACCCAGTACTTC.

This clonotype was observed many times. The rearrangement links TRBV7-2 to TRBJ2-5; 9 nucleotides align to TRBD2. Germline-derived CDR1 and CDR2 are SGHTA and FQGNSA. V lost 3 bases, J lost 5 bases, and 7 bases stayed unmatched. This CDR3 region has 15 residues. CDR3 bases: TGTGCCAGCAGCTTCCAGCGGGGGGCCGGGGAGACCCAGTACTTC. This translates into CASSFQRGAGETQYF. Full variable domain (outside the CDR3, taken from reference TRBV7-2 and TRBJ2-5): GAGVSQSPSNKVTEKGKDVELRCDPISGHTALYWYRQSLGQGLEFLIYFQGNSAPDKSGLPSDRFSAERTGGSVSTLTIQRTQQEDSAVYLCASSFQRGAGETQYFGPGTRLLVL.

The rearrangement links TRBV11-1 to TRBJ1-2; D uncertain. CDR1 and CDR2 (germline): SGHAT, FQDESV (reference sequence). The CDR3 runs 12 residues. The V end lost 8 bases, the J end lost 7 bases, and 14 bases lay between the germline ends. CDR3 in amino acids: CASHSGVSGYTF. In DNA, the CDR3 is TGTGCCAGCCACTCCGGGGTGAGTGGCTACACCTTC.

The V call is TRBV6-5, the J call TRBJ1-5; perhaps TRBD1 as D (6 bases). Germline V gives CDR1 MNHEY, CDR2 SVGAGI. The CDR3 is 13 residues long. V lost 4 bases and J 7 bases, leaving 11 bases between the germline ends. The CDR3 reads CASSFSGGQPQHF. The CDR3 DNA sequence: TGTGCCAGCAGTTTCTCGGGGGGCCAGCCCCAGCATTTT.

A few counts support this clonotype. The J gene is TRBJ2-5, the V gene TRBV7-2; the D gene is possibly TRBD2 (7 bases). Germline V gene sequence: CDR1 SGHTA, CDR2 FQGNSA. The CDR3 spans 14 residues. The V gene lost 4 bases and the J gene lost 4 bases, with 13 bases spanning the gap. This chain's CDR3 is CASSYGGASETQYF. The CDR3 bases are TGTGCCAGCAGCTATGGGGGGGCCTCAGAGACCCAGTACTTC.

This rearrangement joins TRBV6-6 to TRBJ2-3; maybe TRBD2 (5 bases). CDR1 and CDR2 from the germline V gene are MNHNY and SVGAGI (reference sequence). The CDR3 has 14 amino acids. With 2 bases removed from V and 4 bases from J, the gap between germline ends came to 10 bases. The CDR3 here is CASSYNGKSDTQYF. The CDR3 DNA reads TGTGCCAGCAGTTACAACGGGAAGTCAGATACGCAGTATTTT.

This chain joins TRBV18 and TRBJ1-5, with D possibly being TRBD1 (5 bases). CDR1 and CDR2 (germline): KGHSH, LQKENI. This CDR3 is 13 amino acids long. V lost 6 bases and J 7 bases, leaving 13 bases between the germline ends. CDR3 loop: CASSPEKGQPQHF. In nucleotides, the CDR3 is TGTGCCAGCTCCCCCGAGAAGGGGCAGCCCCAGCATTTT.

The chain joins TRBV6-1 to TRBJ1-5; 7 nucleotides agree with TRBD1. The CDR3 consists of 17 residues. Trimming at V came to 1 base and at J to 4 bases, leaving 10 bases not matched to a gene. From germline, CDR1 is MNHNS and CDR2 SASEGT. CDR3 region: CASSEGVGRGGNQPQHF. As DNA, the CDR3 is TGTGCCAGCAGTGAAGGGGTCGGCAGGGGGGGAAATCAGCCCCAGCATTTT.

The gene calls are TRBV6-1 and TRBJ2-1; 9 bases map to TRBD1. Germline assignment: CDR1 MNHNS and CDR2 SASEGT. V lost 4 bases to trimming and J lost 9 bases; unmatched junction nucleotides: 7. This CDR3 contains 14 residues. The CDR3 DNA follows: TGTGCCAGCAGTGTCCGGACAGGGGAAGGTGAGCAGTTCTTC. Translation: CASSVRTGEGEQFF.

This clonotype came up a few times. The V call is TRBV12-3 or TRBV12-4, the J call TRBJ2-5, with 14 positions matching TRBD2. CDR3 length: 15 amino acids. After removal of 5 bases from V and 4 bases from J, the junction contained 3 bases not matched to a gene. The CDR3 coding sequence is TGTGCCAGCAGTCCGGGACTAGCGGGGGTAGAGACCCAGTACTTC. This codes for CASSPGLAGVETQYF.

V usage is TRBV7-2 and J usage is TRBJ2-1, with D perhaps matching TRBD1 or TRBD2 (6 bases each). Per the germline V gene, CDR1 is SGHTA and CDR2 is FQGNSA. With 2 bases removed from V and 0 bases from J, the gap between germline ends came to 11 bases. The CDR3 has 16 residues. This chain's CDR3 is CASSLFGGLSYNEQFF. CDR3 in DNA: TGTGCCAGCAGCTTATTCGGGGGCCTCTCCTACAATGAGCAGTTCTTC. Full variable domain (rest looked up from reference TRBV7-2 and TRBJ2-1): GAGVSQSPSNKVTEKGKDVELRCDPISGHTALYWYRQSLGQGLEFLIYFQGNSAPDKSGLPSDRFSAERTGGSVSTLTIQRTQQEDSAVYLCASSLFGGLSYNEQFFGPGTRLTVL.

J is TRBJ2-3 and V is TRBV7-2; D not resolved. V lost 0 bases, J lost 0 bases, and 7 bases lay in between. Germline V gives CDR1 SGHTA, CDR2 FQGNSA. This CDR3 is built from 15 residues. Here the CDR3 reads CASSLAGYSTDTQYF. Here the CDR3 DNA reads TGTGCCAGCAGCTTAGCGGGCTATAGCACAGATACGCAGTATTTT. Combining the CDR3 with reference TRBV7-2 and TRBJ2-3 gives the whole variable domain GAGVSQSPSNKVTEKGKDVELRCDPISGHTALYWYRQSLGQGLEFLIYFQGNSAPDKSGLPSDRFSAERTGGSVSTLTIQRTQQEDSAVYLCASSLAGYSTDTQYFGPGTRLTVL.

V gene TRBV20-1 combines with J gene TRBJ1-3; the match to TRBD1 covers 7 bases. CDR3 size: 11 residues. The V segment lost 6 bases and the J segment 8 bases; nucleotides outside the gene matches: 4. The germline gives CDR1 DFQATT, CDR2 SNEGSKA (reference sequence). The DNA of the CDR3 is TGCAGTGCCAGGGGGGAGTACACCATATATTTT. Encoded protein: CSARGEYTIYF.

This chain links TRBV7-2 with TRBJ2-3; TRBD2 matches at 12 bases. The CDR3 extends over 17 amino acids. Germline lookup yields CDR1 SGHTA and CDR2 FQGNSA. With 1 base clipped from V and 6 bases from J, the junction kept 8 bases outside the gene matches. The CDR3: CASSLVSLAGGRDTQYF. The CDR3 nucleotides read TGTGCCAGCAGCTTAGTATCCCTAGCGGGGGGGCGGGATACGCAGTATTTT.

The sample holds a few counts of this clonotype. The rearrangement links TRBV6-8 to TRBJ1-2, with D possibly matching TRBD1 (5 bases). The V end was cut by 6 bases, the J end by 1 base, with 9 bases between. The length of the CDR3 is 13 residues. CDR1 and CDR2 from the germline V gene are MNHGY and SAAAGT. CDR3 in amino acids: CASSQDNNYGYTF. CDR3 in DNA: TGTGCCAGCAGCCAGGACAATAACTATGGCTACACCTTC.

This clonotype was seen just once. The rearrangement uses TRBV19 and TRBJ2-7; D is possibly TRBD2 (5 bases). This CDR3 has 16 amino acids. The germline CDR1 and CDR2 sequences are LNHDA and SQIVND (reference sequence). V was trimmed by 2 bases and J by 5 bases, leaving 19 bases between them. The CDR3 sequence is CASSIQVGGRTHEQYF. Written as DNA, the CDR3 is TGTGCCAGTAGTATACAAGTAGGAGGCAGAACCCACGAGCAGTACTTC.

The rearrangement uses TRBV15 and TRBJ2-5, with no clear D. Deletions cut 0 bases from V and 4 bases from J, with 9 bases between. CDR3 length: 14 amino acids. Germline CDR1 reads LNHNV; CDR2 reads YYDKDF (reference sequence). The CDR3 here is CATSRERSRETQYF. The CDR3 nucleotides are TGTGCCACCAGCAGAGAAAGGAGCCGAGAGACCCAGTACTTC.

This clonotype was found a few times. The rearrangement uses TRBV6-5 and TRBJ1-3, with TRBD1 matching 7 bases. CDR1 is MNHEY, CDR2 SVGAGI, per germline. The ends lost 4 bases at V and 1 base at J; junction bases unmatched: 10. The CDR3 is 17 residues long. In DNA form, the CDR3 reads TGTGCCAGCAGTTGGGGCCGACAGGGATCTTCTGGAAACACCATATATTTT. Amino acids: CASSWGRQGSSGNTIYF.

The V gene is TRBV6-5, the J gene TRBJ1-1, with TRBD1 matching over 8 bases. Germline V lookup: CDR1 MNHEY, CDR2 SVGAGI. The J segment lost 1 base and the V segment lost 6 bases, leaving 4 bases of the junction unmatched. The CDR3 is 14 amino acids. DNA for the CDR3: TGTGCCAGCAGGGACAGGGTAAGGAACACTGAAGCTTTCTTT. This sequence encodes CASRDRVRNTEAFF.

The chain couples TRBV7-2 to TRBJ2-1; no reliable D call. The CDR3 spans 12 residues. Trimming removed 5 bases at V and 7 bases at J, with 9 bases between. Germline CDR1 SGHTA, CDR2 FQGNSA. The CDR3 is CASSPPVNEQFF. The CDR3 coding sequence is TGTGCCAGCAGCCCACCGGTTAATGAGCAGTTCTTC.

The genes are TRBV6-2 or TRBV6-3 and TRBJ2-7; TRBD2 might be the D (6 bases). Germline CDR1 is MNHEY and CDR2 is SVGEGT. The CDR3 is 16 amino acids. Between the trimmed V and J ends, which lost 0 bases and 2 bases, there was a span of 14 bases. The CDR3 loop reads CASSYSSSVLTYEQYF. The CDR3 bases are TGTGCCAGCAGTTACTCCTCTAGCGTTCTTACCTACGAGCAGTACTTC.

The chain is built from TRBV5-4 and TRBJ2-5; D is perhaps TRBD1 (7 bases). This CDR3 comprises 15 residues. In germline, CDR1 is SGHNT, CDR2 YYREEE (reference sequence). Trimming pared 2 bases from V and 3 bases from J, leaving 14 bases between. The CDR3 protein is CASSFRGTAEETQYF. The CDR3 region has the DNA TGTGCCAGCAGCTTTCGCGGGACAGCCGAAGAGACCCAGTACTTC.

This clonotype was recorded a few times. The chain combines TRBV11-2 with TRBJ1-6; 7 positions match TRBD1. V lost 2 bases and J lost 7; bases outside the gene matches: 5. The CDR3 runs to 15 residues. From germline, CDR1 is SGHAT and CDR2 FQNNGV. The CDR3 DNA is TGTGCCAGCAGCTTATTTAGGGGGCGAAATTCACCCCTCCACTTT. Its translation: CASSLFRGRNSPLHF.

This rearrangement joins TRBV7-2 to TRBJ1-1; 7 nucleotides line up with TRBD1. J gave up 5 bases and V 5 bases, and 14 bases lay outside the gene matches. This CDR3 comprises 16 residues. Germline-derived CDR1 and CDR2 are SGHTA and FQGNSA. CDR3 amino acids: CASSPVGAGGGTEAFF. The CDR3 nucleotides read TGTGCCAGCAGCCCGGTAGGAGCAGGGGGAGGAACTGAAGCTTTCTTT.

The chain joins TRBV7-8 to TRBJ1-4; D is possibly TRBD1 (6 bases). With 10 bases removed from V and 5 bases from J, the gap between germline ends came to 11 bases. Germline V gene data show CDR1 as SGHVS and CDR2 as FQNEAQ. The CDR3 length is 12 residues. In DNA, the CDR3 is TGTGCCAATGGACAGACAAATGAAAAACTGTTTTTT. This gives the protein CANGQTNEKLFF.

As for this clonotype: The junction departs from the called germline gene at one end, perhaps through a read error. DNA of the CDR3: TGTGCCAGCGGTTACGAAGCGGTGCAGTACTTC. It specifies CASGYEAVQYF. The chain carries TRBV6-2 or TRBV6-3 and TRBJ2-7, with a tentative D call TRBD2 (5 bases). CDR1 MNHEY and CDR2 SVGEGT come from the germline V gene. The CDR3 length is 11 residues.

This clonotype was observed a few times. The chain uses TRBV6-1 and TRBJ1-2; 12 bases map to TRBD1. The CDR3 extends over 18 amino acids. The germline gives CDR1 MNHNS, CDR2 SASEGT. Losses at the gene ends were 5 bases for V and 4 bases for J; bases not matched to a gene: 14. CDR3 coding DNA: TGTGCCAGCAGTCCAGTGCCGGGACAGGGGGCTATAGGCTATGGCTACACCTTC. Amino acids: CASSPVPGQGAIGYGYTF.

The sample holds a few counts of this clonotype. The chain is built from TRBV19 and TRBJ1-5, with no clear D. V shed 5 bases and J shed 9 bases, with 14 bases lying between them. The germline V gene encodes CDR1 LNHDA and CDR2 SQIVND (reference sequence). This CDR3 contains 13 residues. CDR3 in DNA: TGTGCCAGTAGTTTACCCTTGGAACGGCCCCAGCATTTT. It yields the protein CASSLPLERPQHF. Supplemented by reference TRBV19 and TRBJ1-5, the full variable domain reads DGGITQSPKYLFRKEGQNVTLSCEQNLNHDAMYWYRQDPGQGLRLIYYSQIVNDFQKGDIAEGYSVSREKKESFPLTVTSAQKNPTAFYLCASSLPLERPQHFGDGTRLSIL.

This clonotype appeared a few times. The chain joins TRBV2 to TRBJ2-4, with TRBD2 identical over 7 bases. The CDR3 consists of 22 residues. J was trimmed by 0 bases and V by 2 bases; bases with no gene match: 22. Germline CDR1 is SNHLY and CDR2 is FYNNEI. The CDR3 reads CASSETQTGGRYGGIAKNIQYF. The CDR3 DNA reads TGTGCCAGCAGTGAAACCCAAACGGGCGGGAGATATGGAGGGATAGCCAAAAACATTCAGTACTTC.

V usage is TRBV7-8 and J usage is TRBJ1-5; D ambiguous. CDR3 length: 14 amino acids. Germline lookup yields CDR1 SGHVS and CDR2 FQNEAQ. V was shortened by 4 bases and J by 3 bases, with 10 bases between the two germline ends. In nucleotides, the CDR3 is TGTGCCAGCAGCTCAAAGGACTACAATCAGCCCCAGCATTTT. This sequence encodes CASSSKDYNQPQHF.